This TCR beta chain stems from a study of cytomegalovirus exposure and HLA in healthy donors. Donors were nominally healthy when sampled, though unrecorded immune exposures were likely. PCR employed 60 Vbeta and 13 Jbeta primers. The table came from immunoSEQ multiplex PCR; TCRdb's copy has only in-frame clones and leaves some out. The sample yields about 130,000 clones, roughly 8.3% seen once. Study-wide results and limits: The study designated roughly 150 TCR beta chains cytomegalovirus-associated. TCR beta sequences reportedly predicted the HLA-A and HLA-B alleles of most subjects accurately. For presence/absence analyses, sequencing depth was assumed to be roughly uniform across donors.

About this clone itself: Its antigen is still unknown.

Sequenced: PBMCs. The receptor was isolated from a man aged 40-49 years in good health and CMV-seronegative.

CDR3 loop: CASRRAGGPSYEQYF. The CDR3 DNA follows: TGTGCCAGCAGGCGAGCGGGGGGCCCCTCCTACGAGCAGTACTTC. The chain combines TRBV27 with TRBJ2-7; 9 bases are shared with TRBD2. The CDR3 is 15 amino acids. CDR1 and CDR2 (germline): MNHEY, SMNVEV (reference sequence). The trim removed 6 bases at V and 0 bases at J, leaving 6 bases unmatched.